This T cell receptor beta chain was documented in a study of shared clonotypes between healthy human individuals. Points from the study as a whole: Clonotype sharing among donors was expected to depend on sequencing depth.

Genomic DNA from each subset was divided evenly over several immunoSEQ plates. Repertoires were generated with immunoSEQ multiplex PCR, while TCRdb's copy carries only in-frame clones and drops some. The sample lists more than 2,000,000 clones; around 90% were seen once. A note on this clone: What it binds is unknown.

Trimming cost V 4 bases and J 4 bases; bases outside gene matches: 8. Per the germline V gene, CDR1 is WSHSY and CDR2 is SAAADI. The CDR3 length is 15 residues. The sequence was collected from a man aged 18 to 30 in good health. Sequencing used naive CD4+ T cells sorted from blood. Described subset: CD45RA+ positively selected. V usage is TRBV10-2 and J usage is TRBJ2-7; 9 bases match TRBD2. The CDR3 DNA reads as TGCGCCAGCAGTGCCACTAGCGGGTTCTCTTACGAGCAGTACTTC. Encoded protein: CASSATSGFSYEQYF.